This T cell receptor beta chain was found in a study of blood T cell repertoires in COVID-19. The CDR3 is made up of 13 amino acids. Germline V gene sequence: CDR1 LGHDT, CDR2 YNNKEL (reference sequence). Trimming cost V 0 bases and J 6 bases, with 8 bases left between them. Measured with immunoSEQ multiplex PCR; TCRdb has only the in-frame clones, and not every one. The profile shows 100,000 to 130,000 clones, around 82% of them singletons. Sequenced material: peripheral blood. This sequence joins TRBV3-1 (or the pseudogene TRBV3-2) and TRBJ1-2; D call uncertain. The receptor's source is a human donor in a cohort sampled during active COVID-19. The CDR3: CASSQEAPHGYTF. CDR3 sequence (DNA): TGTGCCAGCAGCCAAGAAGCCCCCCATGGCTACACCTTC.